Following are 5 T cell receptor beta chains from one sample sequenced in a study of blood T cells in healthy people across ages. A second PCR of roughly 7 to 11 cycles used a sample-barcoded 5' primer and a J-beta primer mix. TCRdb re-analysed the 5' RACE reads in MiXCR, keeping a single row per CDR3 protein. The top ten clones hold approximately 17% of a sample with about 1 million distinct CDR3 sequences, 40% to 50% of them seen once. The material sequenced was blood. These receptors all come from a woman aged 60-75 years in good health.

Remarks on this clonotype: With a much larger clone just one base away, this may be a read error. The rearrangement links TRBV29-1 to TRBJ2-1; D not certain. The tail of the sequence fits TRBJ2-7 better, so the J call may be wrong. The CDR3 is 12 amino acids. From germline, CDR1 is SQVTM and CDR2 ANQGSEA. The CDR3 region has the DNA TGCAGCGTTGAAGAAAGTTACAATGAGCAGTACTTC. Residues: CSVEESYNEQYF.

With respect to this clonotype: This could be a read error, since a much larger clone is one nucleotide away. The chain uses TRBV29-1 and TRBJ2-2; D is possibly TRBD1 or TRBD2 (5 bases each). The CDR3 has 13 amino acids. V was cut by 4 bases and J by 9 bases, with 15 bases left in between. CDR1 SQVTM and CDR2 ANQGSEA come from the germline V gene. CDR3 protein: CSVVDMGTRELFF. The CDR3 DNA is TGCAGCGTTGTCGACATGGGGACCAGGGAGCTGTTTTTT.

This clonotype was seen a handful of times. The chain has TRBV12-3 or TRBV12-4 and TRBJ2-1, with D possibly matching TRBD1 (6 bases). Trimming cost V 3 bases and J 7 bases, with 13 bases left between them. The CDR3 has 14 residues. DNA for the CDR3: TGTGCCAGCAGTTTTTCAGGGGCCGAGAATGAGCAGTTCTTC. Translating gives CASSFSGAENEQFF.

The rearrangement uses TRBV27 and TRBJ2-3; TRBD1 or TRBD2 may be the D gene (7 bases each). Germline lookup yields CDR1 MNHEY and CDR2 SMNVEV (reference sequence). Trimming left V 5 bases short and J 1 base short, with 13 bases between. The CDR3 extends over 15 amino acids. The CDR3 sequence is CASSGGRGRTDTQYF. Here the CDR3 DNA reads TGTGCCAGCAGTGGGGGGAGGGGGCGCACAGATACGCAGTATTTT.

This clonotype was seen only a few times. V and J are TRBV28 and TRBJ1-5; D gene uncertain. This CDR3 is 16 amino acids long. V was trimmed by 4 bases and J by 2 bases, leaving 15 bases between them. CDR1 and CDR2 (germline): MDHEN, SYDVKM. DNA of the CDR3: TGTGCCAGCAGTTCCCCTCTCAGAATGGGCAATCAGCCCCAGCATTTT. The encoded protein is CASSSPLRMGNQPQHF.